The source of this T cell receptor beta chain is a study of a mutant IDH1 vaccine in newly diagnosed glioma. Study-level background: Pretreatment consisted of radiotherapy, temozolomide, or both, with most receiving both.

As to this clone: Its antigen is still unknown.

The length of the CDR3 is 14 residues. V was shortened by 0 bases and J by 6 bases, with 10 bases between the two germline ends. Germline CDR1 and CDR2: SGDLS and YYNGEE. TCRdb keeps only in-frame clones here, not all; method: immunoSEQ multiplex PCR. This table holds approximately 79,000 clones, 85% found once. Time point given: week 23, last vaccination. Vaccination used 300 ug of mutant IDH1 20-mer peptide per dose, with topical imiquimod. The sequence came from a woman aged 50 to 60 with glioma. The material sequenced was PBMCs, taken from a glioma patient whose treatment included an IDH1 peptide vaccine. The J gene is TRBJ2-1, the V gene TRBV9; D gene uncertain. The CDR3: CASSVDGRINEQFF. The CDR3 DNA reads TGTGCCAGCAGCGTAGACGGGCGGATCAATGAGCAGTTCTTC.